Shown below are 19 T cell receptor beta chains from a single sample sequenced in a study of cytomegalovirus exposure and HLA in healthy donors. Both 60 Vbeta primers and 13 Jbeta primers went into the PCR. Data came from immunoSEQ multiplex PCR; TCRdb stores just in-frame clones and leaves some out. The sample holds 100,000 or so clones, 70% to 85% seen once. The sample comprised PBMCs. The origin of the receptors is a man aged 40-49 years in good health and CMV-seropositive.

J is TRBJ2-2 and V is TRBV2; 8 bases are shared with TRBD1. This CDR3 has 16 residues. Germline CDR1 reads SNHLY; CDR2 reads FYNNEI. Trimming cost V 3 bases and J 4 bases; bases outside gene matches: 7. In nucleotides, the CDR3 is TGTGCCAGCAGTGACAGGGGGCGAATAATCACCGGGGAGCTGTTTTTT. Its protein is CASSDRGRIITGELFF. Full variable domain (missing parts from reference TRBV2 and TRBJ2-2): EPEVTQTPSHQVTQMGQEVILRCVPISNHLYFYWYRQILGQKVEFLVSFYNNEISEKSEIFDDQFSVERPDGSNFTLKIRSTKLEDSAMYFCASSDRGRIITGELFFGEGSRLTVL.

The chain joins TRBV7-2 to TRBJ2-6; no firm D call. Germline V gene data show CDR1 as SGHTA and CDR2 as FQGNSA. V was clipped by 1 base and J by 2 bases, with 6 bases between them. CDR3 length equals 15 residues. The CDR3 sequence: CASSLVGPGANVLTF. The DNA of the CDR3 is TGTGCCAGCAGCTTAGTTGGGCCTGGGGCCAACGTCCTGACTTTC.

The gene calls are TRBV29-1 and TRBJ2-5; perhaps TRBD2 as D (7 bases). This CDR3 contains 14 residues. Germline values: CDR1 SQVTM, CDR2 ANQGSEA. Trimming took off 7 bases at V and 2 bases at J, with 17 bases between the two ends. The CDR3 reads CSAEKGGGQETQYF. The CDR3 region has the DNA TGCAGCGCGGAGAAGGGAGGGGGACAAGAGACCCAGTACTTC.

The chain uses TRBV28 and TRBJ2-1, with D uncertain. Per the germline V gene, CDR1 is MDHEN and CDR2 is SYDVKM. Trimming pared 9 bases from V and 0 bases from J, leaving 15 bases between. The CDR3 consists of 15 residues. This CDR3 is CASLGAESSYNEQFF. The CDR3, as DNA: TGTGCCAGTCTTGGCGCGGAAAGCTCCTACAATGAGCAGTTCTTC.

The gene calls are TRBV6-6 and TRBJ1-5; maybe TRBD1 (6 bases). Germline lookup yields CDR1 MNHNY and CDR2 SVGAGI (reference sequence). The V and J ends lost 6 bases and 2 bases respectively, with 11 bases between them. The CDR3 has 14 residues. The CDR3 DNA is TGTGCCAGCAGCATCAGGGGCGGCAATCAGCCCCAGCATTTT. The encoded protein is CASSIRGGNQPQHF.

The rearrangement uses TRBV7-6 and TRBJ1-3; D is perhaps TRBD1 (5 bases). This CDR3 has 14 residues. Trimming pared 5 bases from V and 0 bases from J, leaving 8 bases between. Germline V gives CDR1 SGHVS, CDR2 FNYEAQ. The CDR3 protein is CASSPTASGNTIYF. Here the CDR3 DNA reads TGTGCCAGCAGCCCGACAGCCTCTGGAAACACCATATATTTT.

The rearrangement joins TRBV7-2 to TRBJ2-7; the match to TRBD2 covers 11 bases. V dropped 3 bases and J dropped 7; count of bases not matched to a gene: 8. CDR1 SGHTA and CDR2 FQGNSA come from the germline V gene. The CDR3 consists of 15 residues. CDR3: CASSFPSGGPREQYF. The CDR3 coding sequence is TGTGCCAGCAGCTTCCCTAGCGGGGGGCCTAGAGAGCAGTACTTC.

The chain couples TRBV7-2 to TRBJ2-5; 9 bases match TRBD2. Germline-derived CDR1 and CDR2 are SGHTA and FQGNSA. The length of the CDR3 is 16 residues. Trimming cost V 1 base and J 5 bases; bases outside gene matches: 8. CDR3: CASSLELRGGPETQYF. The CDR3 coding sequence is TGTGCCAGCAGCTTAGAATTGCGGGGGGGCCCTGAGACCCAGTACTTC.

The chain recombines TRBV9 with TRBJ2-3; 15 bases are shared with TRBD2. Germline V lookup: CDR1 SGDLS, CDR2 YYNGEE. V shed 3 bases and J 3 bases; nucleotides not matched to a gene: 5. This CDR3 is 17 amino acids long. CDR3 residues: CASSAGLAGGKTDTQYF. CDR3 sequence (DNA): TGTGCCAGCAGCGCGGGACTAGCGGGGGGCAAAACAGATACGCAGTATTTT.

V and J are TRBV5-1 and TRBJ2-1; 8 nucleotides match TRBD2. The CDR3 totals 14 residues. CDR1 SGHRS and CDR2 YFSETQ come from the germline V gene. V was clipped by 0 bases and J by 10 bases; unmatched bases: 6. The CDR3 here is CASSLGATSGEQFF. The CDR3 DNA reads TGCGCCAGCAGCTTGGGGGCTACTAGCGGAGAGCAGTTCTTC.

Here the CDR3 DNA reads TGCGCCAGCAGCTTTGAACAGTTGAACACTGAAGCTTTCTTT. Amino acid sequence: CASSFEQLNTEAFF. This chain joins TRBV5-1 and TRBJ1-1; no clear D gene. Trimming removed 2 bases at V and 0 bases at J, with 8 bases between. The germline V gene has CDR1 SGHRS and CDR2 YFSETQ. The CDR3 covers 14 residues. Drawing the rest from reference TRBV5-1 and TRBJ1-1, the complete variable domain is KAGVTQTPRYLIKTRGQQVTLSCSPISGHRSVSWYQQTPGQGLQFLFEYFSETQRNKGNFPGRFSGRQFSNSRSEMNVSTLELGDSALYLCASSFEQLNTEAFFGQGTRLTVV.

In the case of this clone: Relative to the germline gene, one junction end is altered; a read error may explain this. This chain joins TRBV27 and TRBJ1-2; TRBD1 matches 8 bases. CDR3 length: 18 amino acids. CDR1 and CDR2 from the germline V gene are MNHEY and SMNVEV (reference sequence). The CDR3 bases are TGTGCCAGCAGTTCGATACCTCCCCGGGACAGGCGTAACGATGGCTACACCTTC. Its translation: CASSSIPPRDRRNDGYTF.

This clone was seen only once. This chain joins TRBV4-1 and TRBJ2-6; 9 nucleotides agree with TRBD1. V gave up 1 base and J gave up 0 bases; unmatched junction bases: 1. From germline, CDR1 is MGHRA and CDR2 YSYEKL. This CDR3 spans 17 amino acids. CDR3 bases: TGCGCCAGCAGCCAAGCGACAGGGGGCTCTGGGGCCAACGTCCTGACTTTC. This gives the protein CASSQATGGSGANVLTF.

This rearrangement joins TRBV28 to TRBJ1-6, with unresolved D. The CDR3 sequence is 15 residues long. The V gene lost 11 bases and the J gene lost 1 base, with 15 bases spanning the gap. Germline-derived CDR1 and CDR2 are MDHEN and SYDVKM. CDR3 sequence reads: CAVGGPGSYNSPLHF. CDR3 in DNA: TGTGCCGTAGGCGGCCCGGGGTCCTATAATTCACCCCTCCACTTT.

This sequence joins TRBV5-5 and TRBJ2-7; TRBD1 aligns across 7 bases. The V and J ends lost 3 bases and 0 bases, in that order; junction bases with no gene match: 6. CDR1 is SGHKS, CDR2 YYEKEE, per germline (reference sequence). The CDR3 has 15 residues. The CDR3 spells CASSWRQGDSYEQYF. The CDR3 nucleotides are TGTGCCAGCAGCTGGCGACAGGGAGACTCCTACGAGCAGTACTTC.

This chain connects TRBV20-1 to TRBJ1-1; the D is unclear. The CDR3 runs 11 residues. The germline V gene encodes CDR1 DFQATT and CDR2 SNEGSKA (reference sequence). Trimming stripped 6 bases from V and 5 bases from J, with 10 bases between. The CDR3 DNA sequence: TGCAGTGCAGAGCGGGGAACTGAAGCTTTCTTT. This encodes CSAERGTEAFF.

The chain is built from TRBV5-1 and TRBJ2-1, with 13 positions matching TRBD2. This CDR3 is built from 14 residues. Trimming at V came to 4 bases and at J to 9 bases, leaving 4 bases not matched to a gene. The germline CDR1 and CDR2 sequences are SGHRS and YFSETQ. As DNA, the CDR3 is TGCGCCAGCAGCCCGGGACTAGCGGGGAGTGAGCAGTTCTTC. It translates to CASSPGLAGSEQFF.

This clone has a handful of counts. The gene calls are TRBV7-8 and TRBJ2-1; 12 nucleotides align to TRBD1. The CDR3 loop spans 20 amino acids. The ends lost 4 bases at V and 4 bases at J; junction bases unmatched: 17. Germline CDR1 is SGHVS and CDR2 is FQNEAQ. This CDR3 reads CASSSGTGGGQGVRYNEQFF. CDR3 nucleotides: TGTGCCAGCAGCTCGGGGACAGGGGGCGGTCAAGGGGTCAGGTACAATGAGCAGTTCTTC.

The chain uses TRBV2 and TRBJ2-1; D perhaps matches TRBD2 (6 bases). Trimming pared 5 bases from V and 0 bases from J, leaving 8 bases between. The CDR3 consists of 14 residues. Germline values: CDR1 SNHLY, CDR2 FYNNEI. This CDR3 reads CASSRTTSYNEQFF. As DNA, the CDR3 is TGTGCCAGCAGTCGGACTACCTCCTACAATGAGCAGTTCTTC.